The clone carrying this T cell receptor beta chain was detected ten times or more. The source of the sample is a study of blood T cells in healthy people across ages. Using a J-beta primer mix together with a sample-barcoded 5' primer, a second PCR was run for about 6 to 12 cycles. A 12-random-nucleotide template-switch adaptor tagged each cDNA molecule. One entry per CDR3 protein, called by TCRdb with MiXCR from the 5' RACE reads. This table holds around 700,000 distinct CDR3 sequences, more than 20% found once. These records were also assigned to another study, of T cells of mothers and their children.

The TCR sequence derives from a boy aged 5-17 years in good health. Input material: blood.

CDR3 nucleotides: TGTGCCAGCAGCGTAGGTTCGAACACTGAAGCTTTCTTT. Protein sequence: CASSVGSNTEAFF. The V gene is TRBV9, the J gene TRBJ1-1; D remains ambiguous. Germline loops: CDR1 SGDLS, CDR2 YYNGEE. Between the trimmed V and J ends, which lost 0 bases and 1 base, there was a span of 4 bases. This CDR3 is built from 13 residues.